The T cell receptor (beta chain) under discussion was sequenced for a study of T cell repertoires in cytomegalovirus infection. Overall study context: A matching HLA type, together with CMV infection, was signaled by public TCR beta signatures.

General study findings and limits: People with CMV and the relevant HLA were identified by cumulative public TCR beta family frequency. The ex vivo response showed dominance by HLA-C-restricted CMV-specific TCR beta clonotypes.

This clonotype has a count of ten or more. As yet, its antigen is unknown. TCRdb re-called the reads with MiXCR, one entry per CDR3 protein. The repertoire consists of roughly 100,000 distinct CDR3 sequences, with approximately 15% occurring once and the leading ten covering more than 7%. The CDR3 runs 14 residues. V lost 6 bases and J lost 6; bases outside the gene matches: 7. V usage is TRBV12-3 or TRBV12-4 and J usage is TRBJ1-4; 7 bases are a match to TRBD1. The sequence was collected from a human donor in good health (CMV status not recorded). Some clones in this sample may be carry-over from other donors' samples. The sample comprised PBMCs. Here the CDR3 DNA reads TGTGCCAGCAGGGTACAGGGGCCGGATGAAAAACTGTTTTTT. Translating it yields CASRVQGPDEKLFF.